This T cell receptor beta chain was documented in a study of blood T cell repertoires in COVID-19. Whole-study context: PBMCs, B-cell-depleted T cells, or T cells provided the cDNA or gDNA that made up the material.

CDR1 and CDR2 from the germline V gene are SQVTM and ANQGSEA. Between the trimmed V and J ends, which lost 6 bases and 0 bases, there was a span of 14 bases. The CDR3 totals 14 residues. Assay: immunoSEQ multiplex PCR; the TCRdb copy retains only in-frame clones and omits some. Of approximately 500,000 clones in the sample, about 89% are singletons; the top ten hold 7.8%. Patients of the Seattle cohort, enrolled during active infection, were followed longitudinally. V usage is TRBV29-1 and J usage is TRBJ1-2; D perhaps matches TRBD1 (5 bases). What was sequenced was peripheral blood. The source of this sequence is a woman in her 50s with COVID-19, enrolled during active disease. The DNA of the CDR3 is TGCAGCGTACCCGAACAGGCAGCTAACTATGGCTACACCTTC. Translation gives CSVPEQAANYGYTF.